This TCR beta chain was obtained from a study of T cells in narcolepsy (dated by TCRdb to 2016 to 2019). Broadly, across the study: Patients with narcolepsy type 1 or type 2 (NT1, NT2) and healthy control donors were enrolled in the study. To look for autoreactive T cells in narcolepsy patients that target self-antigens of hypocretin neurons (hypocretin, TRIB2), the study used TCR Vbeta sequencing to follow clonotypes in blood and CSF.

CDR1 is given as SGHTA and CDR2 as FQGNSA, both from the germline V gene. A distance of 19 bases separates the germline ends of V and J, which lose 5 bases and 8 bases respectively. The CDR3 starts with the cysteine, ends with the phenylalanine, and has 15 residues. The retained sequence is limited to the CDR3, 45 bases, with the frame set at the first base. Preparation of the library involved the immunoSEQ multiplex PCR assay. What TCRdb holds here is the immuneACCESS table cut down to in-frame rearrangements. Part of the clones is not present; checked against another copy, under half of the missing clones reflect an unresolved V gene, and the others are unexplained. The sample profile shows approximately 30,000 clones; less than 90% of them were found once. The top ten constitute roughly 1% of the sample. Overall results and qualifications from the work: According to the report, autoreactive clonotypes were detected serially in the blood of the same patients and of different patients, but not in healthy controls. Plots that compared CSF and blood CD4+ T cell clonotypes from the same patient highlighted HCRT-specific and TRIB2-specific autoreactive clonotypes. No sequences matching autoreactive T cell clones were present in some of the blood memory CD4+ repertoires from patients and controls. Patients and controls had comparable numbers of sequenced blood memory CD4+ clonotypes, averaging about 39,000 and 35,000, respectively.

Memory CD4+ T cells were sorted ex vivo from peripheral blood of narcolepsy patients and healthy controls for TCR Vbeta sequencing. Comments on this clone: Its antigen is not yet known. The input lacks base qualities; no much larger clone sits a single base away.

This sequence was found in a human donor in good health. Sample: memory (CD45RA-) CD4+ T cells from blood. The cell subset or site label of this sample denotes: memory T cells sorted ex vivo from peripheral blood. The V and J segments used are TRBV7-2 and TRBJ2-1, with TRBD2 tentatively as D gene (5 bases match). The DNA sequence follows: TGTGCCAGCAGCCCCAGCCGAGGGCGGGCCCATGAGCAGTTCTTC. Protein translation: CASSPSRGRAHEQFF.